The TCR beta chain under discussion was sequenced for a study of human T cells and chemical hapten exposure. Study results and limitations: The number of TCRs above 1 in 1000 frequency did not change after DPC sensitization.

The library labeled individual cDNA molecules by adding unique molecular identifiers to them. TCRdb reprocessed the 5' RACE reads via MiXCR and lists one record per CDR3 protein. The table has 130,000 or so distinct CDR3 sequences, around 4.4% seen once; the top ten hold more than 1.2%. The sample holds a few counts of this clonotype. Its antigen is currently unknown. V was shortened by 6 bases and J by 12 bases, with 15 bases between the two germline ends. The CDR3 sequence is 12 residues long. Germline lookup yields CDR1 LNHDA and CDR2 SQIVND (reference sequence). Unfractionated whole blood was the source of the extracted total RNA.

This clonotype was sampled from a female donor in good health. The rearrangement links TRBV19 to TRBJ1-5; D not certain. CDR3 residues: CASSPPELGQHF. The CDR3 coding sequence is TGTGCCAGTAGCCCACCGGAGTTGGGCCAGCATTTT.